This entry describes one TCR beta chain. Its antigen target is currently unknown. The read terminates 3 residues ahead of where the CDR3 ends, so the germline J gene completes it. This sample was taken from a study of T cell clonality in common variable immunodeficiency (dated by TCRdb to between 2014 and 2016). What the authors observed across the whole study: Even though DNA input was equal, the average per sample came to 75,000 to 95,000 unique sequences for controls compared with about 31,547 for CVID samples. TCRbeta clonality was higher in CVID subjects than in healthy controls (t-test p = 0.018), and the increase was most characteristic of about a third of subjects. Fewer deletions and N-nucleotide insertions were reportedly observed in CVID TCRbeta sequences, and highly modified clones with 13 or more V deletions were reportedly absent from CVID TCRbeta sequences. CVID subjects shared fewer TCRbeta clones with each other than healthy controls did (p < 0.0001). According to the authors, finding the cause of the higher clonality in CVID would require sequencing the repertoires of T cell subpopulations. Differences among patients in the CVID cohort limited the correlations between repertoire features and clinical complications.

V and J are trimmed by 9 bases and 4 bases, and the gene matches miss 3 bases of the junction. For CDR1 and CDR2, the germline V gene (reference sequence) lists LNHDA and SQIVND. The CDR3 measures 13 amino acids from cysteine to phenylalanine. Of the CDR3's DNA, 30 bases were read; they are in frame from base 1. For sequencing, equivalent amounts of genomic DNA were input from CVID and control samples. For every sample, a 60 bp segment covering the rearranged TCRbeta CDR3 region was amplified and then sequenced. The immunoSEQ assay, a bias-corrected multiplex PCR combined with high-throughput sequencing, was used to amplify TCRbeta. From the authors' description of their analysis: Every unique nucleotide sequence counted as a clone and was annotated with V, D and J genes, copy number and frequency. Sequences were labeled productive if in frame, and non-productive if out of frame or containing stop codons. Clonality was calculated from Shannon's entropy as previously described. Mean CDR3 Kyte-Doolittle hydropathy was derived from the predicted amino acid sequences of productive clones. Using the R hclust function, scaled V gene usage was clustered hierarchically with Manhattan distance and complete linkage. To assess clone sharing by CDR3 amino acid sequence, 12 repertoires per group were resampled over 100 rounds. The repertoires were searched for 65 to 80 published EBV-specific and 245 published CMV-specific TCRbeta sequences. A couple of CVID samples that yielded fewer than 10,000 sequences were excluded from the analysis, so approximately 40 CVID repertoires were retained. Drawn from immuneACCESS, this table holds only the in-frame rearrangements with V and J called that TCRdb kept. Clones are partly lost; checked studies trace under half to an unresolved V gene and leave the rest unexplained. V, J and clone size are those of that table, while D and trimming were read from the DNA. This sample holds over 15,000 clones in total, without any singletons. Jointly, the top ten make up around 13% of the sample.

Standard criteria, namely reduction of serum IgG, IgA and/or IgM below the normal range together with specific antibody deficiency, were applied for the diagnosis of CVID. There were about 42 subjects in the CVID group (roughly 15 female and 29 male), ranging in age from 9 to 64 years, with a mean age of 40. Most of the CVID patients and most of the healthy controls were of Caucasian heritage. All CVID subjects had received replacement immunoglobulin therapy for at least one year at the time of study participation. At the time of blood collection, no CVID subject was ill or was being treated with immunomodulatory or immunosuppressive medication. Heparinized peripheral whole blood samples of roughly 5 to 8.5 ml were obtained from each donor. Genomic DNA from adults with common variable immune deficiency (CVID) and from healthy adult controls was used to sequence TCRbeta CDR3 repertoires. Diluted blood was density-centrifuged over Hypaque 1077 or Ficoll-Paque to isolate peripheral blood mononuclear cells. Unsorted mononuclear cells served as the source of genomic DNA, which was extracted either by Qiagen column purification or by a centrifugation-based method.

The origin of this receptor is a human donor with common variable immunodeficiency. Sequenced material: peripheral blood mononuclear cells. In this chain, TRBV19 is recombined with TRBJ1-1; 12 middle bases align to TRBD1. For the CDR3, the sequence is CASRDRGPTEAFF. The sequenced part of the CDR3 DNA is TGTGCCAGCCGGGACAGGGGGCCCACTGAA.